The present T cell receptor (beta chain) was sequenced within a study of T cells in Graves' hyperthyroidism and ophthalmopathy. Uncontrolled infections, other autoimmune diseases, pregnancy or lactation led to exclusion of patients. Trimming left V 2 bases short and J 0 bases short, with 14 bases between. The CDR3 totals 16 residues. Looked up from germline, CDR1 is MGHRA and CDR2 is YSYEKL. Using RNA transcripts as the source, TCR beta CDR3 regions were amplified. The study used the HTBI primer set for a first-round RT-PCR of the TCR CDR3. TCRdb analysed the multiplex PCR reads with MiXCR anew, one entry per CDR3 protein. The sample has about 640,000 distinct CDR3 sequences, around 21% seen once; the top ten hold 34%.

The sequencing input was blood. The clonotype comes from a man aged 30-40 years with Graves' ophthalmopathy. The chain combines TRBV4-1 with TRBJ2-7, with TRBD1 as a possible D gene (5 bases). The CDR3 region is CASSQTRTGSSYEQYF. For the CDR3, the DNA is TGCGCCAGCAGCCAAACAAGAACAGGTAGCTCCTACGAGCAGTACTTC.